The T cell receptor beta chain under discussion was sequenced for a study of radiation and T cells in renal cell carcinoma. Here immunoSEQ multiplex PCR was the method, and the copy in TCRdb shows in-frame clones only, minus some. The sample records approximately 120,000 clones, roughly 80% being singletons. Trimming took 0 bases from V and 3 from J, leaving 6 bases between them. CDR1 SGHNT and CDR2 YYREEE come from the germline V gene (reference sequence). The CDR3 has 13 amino acids. Time point denoted: baseline pretreatment blood. As for treatment: 15 Gy SBRT to primary tumor, nephrectomy 4 weeks later.

The chain is built from TRBV5-4 and TRBJ1-1, with D unclear. This material consisted of blood, taken from a patient whose treatment included radiotherapy and nephrectomy. This sequence was found in a woman between 55 and 75 years old with renal cell carcinoma. The CDR3 region has the DNA TGTGCCAGCAGCTTGGCTTCTTACACTGAAGCTTTCTTT. This encodes CASSLASYTEAFF.